The 21 T cell receptor beta chains below were found in one sample sequenced in a study of shared clonotypes between healthy human individuals. The method was immunoSEQ multiplex PCR; TCRdb's version includes in-frame clones alone and lacks a portion of them. The sample yields approximately 1.1 million clones, 75% to 85% seen once. Specimen: memory CD4+ T cells from PBMCs. The subset denotes: CD45RA-negative fraction. Receptor source: a man in his late teens or twenties in good health. Some clones in this sample may be carry-over from other donors' samples.

This clone occurred a few times. This chain links TRBV5-1 with TRBJ2-5; 10 bases line up with TRBD2. The CDR3 runs 17 residues. J lost 5 bases, V lost 6 bases, and 16 bases had no gene match. Looked up from germline, CDR1 is SGHRS and CDR2 is YFSETQ. This CDR3 reads CASNQEAGGPIVETQYF. The CDR3 bases are TGCGCCAGCAACCAGGAAGCGGGAGGGCCCATCGTTGAGACCCAGTACTTC.

The CDR3 DNA reads TGTGCCAGCAGTGCCTTCCGGGAGCTGTTTTTT. Translation gives CASSAFRELFF. V is TRBV2 and J is TRBJ2-2; D gene ambiguous. V dropped 4 bases and J dropped 9 bases, with 6 bases sitting between them. This CDR3 contains 11 residues. Germline V CDR1 and CDR2: SNHLY, FYNNEI. The variable domain in full, completed from reference TRBV2 and TRBJ2-2, reads EPEVTQTPSHQVTQMGQEVILRCVPISNHLYFYWYRQILGQKVEFLVSFYNNEISEKSEIFDDQFSVERPDGSNFTLKIRSTKLEDSAMYFCASSAFRELFFGEGSRLTVL.

The rearrangement links TRBV7-2 to TRBJ1-5; 9 bases are shared with TRBD1. Trimming cost V 6 bases and J 1 base; bases outside gene matches: 4. CDR3 length: 15 residues. Germline V lookup: CDR1 SGHTA, CDR2 FQGNSA. CDR3 bases: TGTGCCAGCAGAAAACAGGGGGCAAGCAATCAGCCCCAGCATTTT. It codes for CASRKQGASNQPQHF. Supplemented by reference TRBV7-2 and TRBJ1-5, the full variable domain reads GAGVSQSPSNKVTEKGKDVELRCDPISGHTALYWYRQSLGQGLEFLIYFQGNSAPDKSGLPSDRFSAERTGGSVSTLTIQRTQQEDSAVYLCASRKQGASNQPQHFGDGTRLSIL.

This sequence joins TRBV10-1 and TRBJ2-7; 8 bases are a match to TRBD2. Germline CDR1 reads WNHNN; CDR2 reads SYGVQD (reference sequence). With V trimmed by 8 bases and J by 7 bases, 13 bases remained unmatched. This CDR3 has 14 amino acids. The CDR3 coding sequence is TGCGCCAGCTCGGCCAAGCGGGAGTCGAGGGAGCAGTACTTC. Its translation is CASSAKRESREQYF.

This rearrangement joins TRBV5-4 to TRBJ2-7, with 13 bases identical to TRBD2. The germline V gene has CDR1 SGHNT and CDR2 YYREEE (reference sequence). With 0 bases clipped from V and 7 bases from J, the junction kept 7 bases outside the gene matches. The length of the CDR3 is 16 residues. This CDR3 is CASSLARTSGSEEQYF. The CDR3 DNA sequence: TGTGCCAGCAGCTTGGCCCGGACTAGCGGGAGTGAAGAGCAGTACTTC.

The chain links TRBV5-1 to TRBJ1-1, with TRBD1 as a possible D gene (5 bases). Germline V gene data show CDR1 as SGHRS and CDR2 as YFSETQ. With 9 bases removed from V and 1 base from J, the gap between germline ends came to 25 bases. This CDR3 contains 17 residues. The CDR3 sequence: CATNPRGMGPGNTEAFF. The CDR3 DNA follows: TGCGCCACAAACCCGCGGGGGATGGGTCCGGGGAACACTGAAGCTTTCTTT.

CDR3 loop: CASQKGLAGIYEQYF. CDR3 in DNA: TGTGCCAGCCAAAAAGGACTAGCGGGAATCTACGAGCAGTACTTC. V and J are TRBV5-8 and TRBJ2-7; 12 bases agree with TRBD2. The CDR3 extends over 15 amino acids. From germline, CDR1 is SGHTS and CDR2 YDEGEE. The junction had 8 bases not matched to a gene; V was cut back by 7 bases and J by 3 bases.

A single count supports this clone. The chain uses TRBV5-6 and TRBJ2-5, with a weak D call TRBD2 (5 bases). Germline CDR1 reads SGHDT; CDR2 reads YYEEEE. V was shortened by 4 bases and J by 3 bases, with 13 bases between the two germline ends. The CDR3 totals 14 residues. The chain's CDR3 is CASSPGVREETQYF. Written as DNA, the CDR3 is TGTGCCAGCAGCCCCGGGGTGCGAGAAGAGACCCAGTACTTC. The entire variable domain, with the rest obtained from reference TRBV5-6 and TRBJ2-5, is as follows: DAGVTQSPTHLIKTRGQQVTLRCSPKSGHDTVSWYQQALGQGPQFIFQYYEEEERQRGNFPDRFSGHQFPNYSSELNVNALLLGDSALYLCASSPGVREETQYFGPGTRLLVL.

This clone was picked up one time. The chain recombines TRBV29-1 with TRBJ2-4; D perhaps matches TRBD1 (6 bases). The CDR3 has 15 residues. In germline, CDR1 is SQVTM, CDR2 ANQGSEA. V was pared by 6 bases and J by 0 bases, with 15 bases between. CDR3 amino acids: CSVDGQPGAKNIQYF. The CDR3 DNA sequence: TGCAGCGTCGACGGACAGCCTGGAGCCAAAAACATTCAGTACTTC.

As concerns this clone: Other DNA variants within this sample encode the same CDR3. The V gene is TRBV4-2, the J gene TRBJ2-1, with D possibly TRBD1 on 5 matching bases. Germline values: CDR1 LGHNA, CDR2 YNFKEQ. The CDR3 runs 14 residues. Trimming removed 1 base from V and 7 bases from J, with 11 bases in between. The CDR3 loop reads CASSQGQGRNEQFF. DNA for the CDR3: TGTGCCAGCAGCCAAGGGCAGGGCCGAAATGAGCAGTTCTTC.

Only a few counts were recorded for this clone. V is TRBV21-1 and J is TRBJ2-7. TRBV21-1 is a listed pseudogene. The CDR3 runs 15 residues. The CDR3 protein is CASSKEEQGTYEQYF. In DNA form, the CDR3 reads TGTGCCAGCAGCAAAGAAGAGCAAGGTACCTACGAGCAGTACTTC.

This chain connects TRBV6-6 to TRBJ2-5; 9 bases are a match to TRBD1. V gave up 6 bases and J gave up 5 bases; unmatched junction bases: 7. The CDR3 is 14 amino acids. Germline V CDR1 and CDR2: MNHNY, SVGAGI (reference sequence). This CDR3 reads CASREQGARETQYF. CDR3 in DNA: TGTGCCAGCAGGGAACAGGGGGCAAGGGAGACCCAGTACTTC.

The chain combines TRBV28 with TRBJ2-5; possible D gene TRBD2, 7 bases. The CDR3 sequence is 12 residues long. Germline V gene lookup returns CDR1 MDHEN and CDR2 SYDVKM. V lost 7 bases and J 13 bases, leaving 19 bases between the germline ends. CDR3 nucleotides: TGTGCCAGCACCCTTAGGGGGGGGCGGCCGTACTTC. Residues: CASTLRGGRPYF. The variable domain in full, completed from reference TRBV28 and TRBJ2-5, reads DVKVTQSSRYLVKRTGEKVFLECVQDMDHENMFWYRQDPGLGLRLIYFSYDVKMKEKGDIPEGYSVSREKKERFSLILESASTNQTSMYLCASTLRGGRPYFGPGTRLLVL.

The V gene is TRBV7-3, the J gene TRBJ2-1; TRBD1 might be the D (5 bases). The germline V gene has CDR1 SGHTA and CDR2 FQGTGA. The CDR3 is 14 residues long. V was cut by 1 base and J by 6 bases, with 10 bases left in between. The CDR3 DNA follows: TGTGCCAGCAGCTTAAATCTGGGGCCCAATGAGCAGTTCTTC. This translates into CASSLNLGPNEQFF. The full variable domain, in which reference TRBV7-3 and TRBJ2-1 provide the parts outside the CDR3, is GAGVSQTPSNKVTEKGKYVELRCDPISGHTALYWYRQSLGQGPEFLIYFQGTGAADDSGLPNDRFFAVRPEGSVSTLKIQRTERGDSAVYLCASSLNLGPNEQFFGPGTRLTVL.

J is TRBJ1-5 and V is TRBV6-1, with 7 bases fitting TRBD1. Losses at the gene ends were 3 bases for V and 6 bases for J; bases not matched to a gene: 5. Germline CDR1 reads MNHNS; CDR2 reads SASEGT. The CDR3 contains 14 residues. For the CDR3, the DNA is TGTGCCAGCAGTGACCAGGGGGTTGGTCAGCCCCAGCATTTT. It codes for CASSDQGVGQPQHF.

The chain couples TRBV28 to TRBJ2-2; 7 bases align to TRBD1. Germline values: CDR1 MDHEN, CDR2 SYDVKM. The CDR3 runs to 17 residues. V trimming: 3 bases; J trimming: 2 bases; junction bases outside the gene matches: 9. CDR3 nucleotides: TGTGCCAGCAGTTTGGGGGCTACAGGGGCTAACACCGGGGAGCTGTTTTTT. It is translated as CASSLGATGANTGELFF.

Concerning this clone itself: A read error may be the cause here, since a much bigger clone is one base away. The V call is TRBV7-3, the J call TRBJ1-2, with 7 bases lining up with TRBD1. Unmatched junction bases numbered 4, after V lost 5 bases and J lost 4 bases. This CDR3 is built from 13 residues. Germline-derived CDR1 and CDR2 are SGHTA and FQGTGA. The CDR3 coding sequence is TGTGCCAGCAGCCCTAGACAGGGCTATGGCTACACCTTC. It specifies CASSPRQGYGYTF.

This clone appeared a few times. The chain uses TRBV28 and TRBJ2-2; D is possibly TRBD1 (5 bases). V was trimmed by 5 bases and J by 6 bases, leaving 13 bases between them. The V gene's germline CDR1 is MDHEN and CDR2 SYDVKM. This CDR3 spans 14 amino acids. As DNA, the CDR3 is TGTGCCAGCAGTATCAGGGAAAGGGCCGGGGAGCTGTTTTTT. Protein: CASSIRERAGELFF.

This chain connects TRBV7-8 to TRBJ2-7, with TRBD1 matching 8 bases. Per germline, CDR1 SGHVS and CDR2 FQNEAQ. The CDR3 sequence is 13 residues long. Trimming cost V 2 bases and J 6 bases; bases outside gene matches: 3. Here the CDR3 DNA reads TGTGCCAGCAGCTTAAAGACAGGGGTCGAGCAGTACTTC. It yields the protein CASSLKTGVEQYF.

For this clone: At one boundary the junction diverges from the germline segment, which might be a read error. The chain has TRBV7-9 and TRBJ2-3; tentatively, D is TRBD2 (6 bases). Germline CDR1 and CDR2: SEHNR and FQNEAQ (reference sequence). This CDR3 has 16 residues. This chain's CDR3 is CASSPRRGYGSDTQYF. CDR3 sequence (DNA): TGCGCCAGCAGCCCCCGACGGGGGTATGGTTCAGATACGCAGTATTTT.

This clone was counted only a few times. V gene TRBV28 combines with J gene TRBJ1-1, with D possibly TRBD1 on 6 matching bases. V was cut by 6 bases and J by 1 base, with 12 bases left in between. Germline CDR1 reads MDHEN; CDR2 reads SYDVKM. This CDR3 is 14 amino acids long. For the CDR3, the DNA is TGTGCCAGCAGGCCCGGGACAAAGAACACTGAAGCTTTCTTT. It yields the protein CASRPGTKNTEAFF.